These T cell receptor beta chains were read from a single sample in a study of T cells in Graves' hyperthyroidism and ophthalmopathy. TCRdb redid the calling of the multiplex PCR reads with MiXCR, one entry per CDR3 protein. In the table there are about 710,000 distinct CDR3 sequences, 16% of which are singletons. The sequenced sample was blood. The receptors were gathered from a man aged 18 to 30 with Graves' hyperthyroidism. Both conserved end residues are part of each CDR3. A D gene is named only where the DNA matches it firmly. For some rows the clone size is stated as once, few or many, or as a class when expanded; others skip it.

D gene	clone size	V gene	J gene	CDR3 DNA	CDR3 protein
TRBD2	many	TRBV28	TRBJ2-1	TGTGCCAGCAGTTTACTAGCGGGGAGCTCCTACAATGAGCAGTTCTTC	CASSLLAGSSYNEQFF
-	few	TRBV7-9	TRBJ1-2	TGTGCCAGCAGCGCACTCCAGGGTCCCTATGGCTACACCTTC	CASSALQGPYGYTF
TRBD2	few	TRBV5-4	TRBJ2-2	TGTGCCAGCAGCCCGATAGCGGGAGCCACCGGGGAGCTGTTTTTT	CASSPIAGATGELFF
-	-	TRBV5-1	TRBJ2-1	TGCGCCAGCAGCACCTGGACAGCCTCCTACAATGAGCAGTTCTTC	CASSTWTASYNEQFF
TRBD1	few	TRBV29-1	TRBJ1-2	TGCAGCGTTGGGGACAGAAGTAACTATGGCTACACCTTC	CSVGDRSNYGYTF
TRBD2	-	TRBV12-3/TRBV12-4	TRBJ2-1	TGTGCCAGCAGCTCGCGACTAGCGGGAGATTCTGAGCAGTTCTTC	CASSSRLAGDSEQFF
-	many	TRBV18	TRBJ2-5	TGTGCCAGCAGCCGACAAGAGACCCAGTACTTC	CASSRQETQYF
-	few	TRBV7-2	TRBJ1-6	TGTGCCAGCACCCCGGGACGGAGCTCCTATAATTCACCCCTCCACTTT	CASTPGRSSYNSPLHF
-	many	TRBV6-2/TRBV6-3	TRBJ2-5	TGTGCCAGCAGGTCTCTCCGGGATGAAGAGACCCAGTACTTC	CASRSLRDEETQYF
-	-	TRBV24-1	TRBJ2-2	TGTGCCACCAGTGATTTGGGCTGGGGGCCGGAAACCGGGGAGCTGTTTTTT	CATSDLGWGPETGELFF
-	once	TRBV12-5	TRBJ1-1	TGTGCTAGTGGTCTTGACGGACCGAACACTGAAGCTTTCTTT	CASGLDGPNTEAFF
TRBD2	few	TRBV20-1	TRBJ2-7	TGCAGTGCTAACCCTGTAGCGGGAGAGTACGAGCAGTACTTC	CSANPVAGEYEQYF
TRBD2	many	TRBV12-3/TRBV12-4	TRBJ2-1	TGTGCCAGCAGTTTATTCGCGACTAGCGGTGATAATGAGCAGTTCTTC	CASSLFATSGDNEQFF
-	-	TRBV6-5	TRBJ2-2	TGTGCCAGCAGTTCGTCAGGGTGGACCGGGGAGCTGTTTTTT	CASSSSGWTGELFF
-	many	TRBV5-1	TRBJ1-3	TGCGCCAGCAGCTTGGAGGGGACCGTCGGAAACACCATATATTTT	CASSLEGTVGNTIYF
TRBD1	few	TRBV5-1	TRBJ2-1	TGCGCCAGCAGCGGCGGACAGGGGGCTTCGAATGAGCAGTTCTTC	CASSGGQGASNEQFF
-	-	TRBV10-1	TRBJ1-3	TGCGCCAGCAGTGAGTCGGCAGCTGGAAACACCATATATTTT	CASSESAAGNTIYF
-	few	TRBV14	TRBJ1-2	TGTGCCAGCAGCCAAGATACCCGAACACGCACCTTC	CASSQDTRTRTF
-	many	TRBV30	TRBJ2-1	TGTGCCTGGACCGCCTCTGGCAATGAGCAGTTCTTC	CAWTASGNEQFF
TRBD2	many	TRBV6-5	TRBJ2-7	TGTGCCAGCAGTTACCTCAGGGGAGCGGGAGTTAGCTACGAGCAGTACTTC	CASSYLRGAGVSYEQYF
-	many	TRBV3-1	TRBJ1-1	TGTGCCAGCAGCCCAGGGTTCCGGGGAGCTTTCTTT	CASSPGFRGAFF
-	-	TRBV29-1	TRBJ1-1	TGCAGCGCGGGACTAGCAGCTGAAGCTTTCTTT	CSAGLAAEAFF
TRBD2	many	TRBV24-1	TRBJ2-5	TGTGCCACCAGTGATCGCCGCCGGGGGGAAAAACAAGAGACCCAGTACTTC	CATSDRRRGEKQETQYF
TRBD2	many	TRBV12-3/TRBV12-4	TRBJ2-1	TGTGCCAGCAGCTCCCGGACTAGCGGGAACGAGAGGCCCTACAATGAGCAGTTCTTC	CASSSRTSGNERPYNEQFF
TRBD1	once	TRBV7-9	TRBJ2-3	TGTGCCAGCACCCCAGGGACAGGGAGGGGAACAGATACGCAGTATTTT	CASTPGTGRGTDTQYF
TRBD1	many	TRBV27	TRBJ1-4	TGTGCCAGCAGTCCGCTGGACAGGACTGAAAAACTGTTTTTT	CASSPLDRTEKLFF
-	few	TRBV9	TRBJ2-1	TGTGCCAGCAGCGCTCAACACTCCCCCTACAATGAGCAGTTCTTC	CASSAQHSPYNEQFF
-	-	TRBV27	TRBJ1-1	TGTGCCAGCAGTTTTCAGGGATTTTCCACTGAAGCTTTCTTT	CASSFQGFSTEAFF
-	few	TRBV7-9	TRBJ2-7	TGTGCCAGCAGCCATTCCGATACCTACGAGCAGTACTTC	CASSHSDTYEQYF
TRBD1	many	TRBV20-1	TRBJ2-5	TGCAGTGCCCTAATGCAGACAGGGGCTGAGACCCAGTACTTC	CSALMQTGAETQYF
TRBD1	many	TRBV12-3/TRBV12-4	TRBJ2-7	TGTGCCAGCAGTCCCGGGACAGGGGCCGACCACGAGCAGTACTTC	CASSPGTGADHEQYF
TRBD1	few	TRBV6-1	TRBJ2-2	TGTGCCAGCGACCAAGGGACAGGCCGGACCGGGGAGCTGTTTTTT	CASDQGTGRTGELFF
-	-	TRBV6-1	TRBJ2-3	TGTGCCAGCAGTTCCCTAGGGACGGCAGATACGCAGTATTTT	CASSSLGTADTQYF
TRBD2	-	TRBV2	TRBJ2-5	TGTGCCAGCGCCGGGACTAGCGGGAGGGGGATAGAGACCCAGTACTTC	CASAGTSGRGIETQYF
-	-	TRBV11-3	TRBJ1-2	TGTGCCAGCAGCCGGGGGGAGGGAATACGCTACACCTTC	CASSRGEGIRYTF